This T cell receptor beta chain was found in a study of T-cell reconstitution after alpha-beta-depleted transplantation in children. The CDR3 is 19 amino acids. Per the germline V gene, CDR1 is LGHNT and CDR2 is FRNRAP. The V end lost 0 bases, the J end lost 3 bases, and 24 bases lay between the germline ends. Preparation of the TCRbeta library was carried out with unique molecular identifiers. TCRdb re-analysed the PCR reads in MiXCR, keeping a single row per CDR3 protein. Among some 490,000 distinct CDR3 sequences listed, about an eighth were seen once. The gene calls are TRBV12-5 and TRBJ2-7, with D unresolved. The receptor was derived from a human donor who donated a stem cell graft to a child with combined immunodeficiency. The source was PBMCs from the stem cell graft donor, collected from the stem cell graft. CDR3 sequence reads: CASGLVGPVDKPRFYEQYF. CDR3 bases: TGTGCTAGTGGTTTGGTCGGGCCCGTAGACAAACCTAGATTCTACGAGCAGTACTTC.